A selection of T cell receptor beta chains follows, all from one sample in a study of memory CD4+ T cells and cytomegalovirus serostatus. Clones were sequenced by immunoSEQ multiplex PCR, and TCRdb holds only the in-frame ones, with some missing. The sample includes 35,000 to 55,000 clones, around 78% of them seen just once. The sequencing input was memory CD4+ T cells from blood. Receptor source: an adult in good health and CMV-seronegative. The conserved cysteine and the conserved F or W are not part of the CDR3 here. Each record gives: D gene, V gene, J gene, CDR3 protein. A D gene is named only where the DNA matches it firmly.

-	TRBV28	TRBJ1-5	ASRKGGSNQPQH
TRBD1	TRBV7-8	TRBJ1-6	ASSSPDRGNSPLH
TRBD1	TRBV5-1	TRBJ1-2	ASSKDRGLYGYT
-	TRBV5-5	TRBJ1-5	ASSFGPNQPQH
TRBD1	TRBV5-1	TRBJ2-2	ASSPIRDSRGELF
TRBD1	TRBV28	TRBJ1-1	ASGTTGVTEAF
-	TRBV28	TRBJ1-4	ASTRSYGVGGKLF
-	TRBV4-3	TRBJ1-4	ASSQGPGLGGEKLF
-	TRBV15	TRBJ2-2	ATSRTTGVGGELF
-	TRBV28	TRBJ2-7	ASSLFKTRGEQY
-	TRBV29-1	TRBJ1-2	SAHNGGNYGYT
-	TRBV14	TRBJ1-1	ATTQGYTEAF